What follows are 26 T cell receptor beta chains derived from one specimen sequenced in a study of shared clonotypes between healthy human individuals. The method was immunoSEQ multiplex PCR; TCRdb's version includes in-frame clones alone and lacks a portion of them. The repertoire holds millions of clones, approximately 93% seen once, with around 0.4% in the top ten. Sequenced sample: naive CD4+ T cells from PBMCs. Subset given: CD45RA+ positively selected. Receptors were obtained from a man younger than 35 in good health. Some clones in this sample may be carry-over from other donors' samples.

The chain carries TRBV5-1 and TRBJ1-5; D possibly corresponds to TRBD1 (6 bases). Trimming pared 4 bases from V and 0 bases from J, leaving 14 bases between. The CDR3 totals 16 residues. Germline V gene data show CDR1 as SGHRS and CDR2 as YFSETQ. The CDR3 loop is CASSMDWTDSNQPQHF. DNA of the CDR3: TGCGCCAGCAGCATGGACTGGACAGATAGCAATCAGCCCCAGCATTTT.

The chain carries TRBV19 and TRBJ2-2; D not certain. Germline-derived CDR1 and CDR2 are LNHDA and SQIVND (reference sequence). V lost 7 bases and J 6 bases, leaving 9 bases between the germline ends. This CDR3 is built from 12 residues. CDR3 DNA sequence: TGTGCCAGTATTCGTCTATCCGGGGAGCTGTTTTTT. It is translated as CASIRLSGELFF. Looking up the rest from reference TRBV19 and TRBJ2-2 gives the full variable domain: DGGITQSPKYLFRKEGQNVTLSCEQNLNHDAMYWYRQDPGQGLRLIYYSQIVNDFQKGDIAEGYSVSREKKESFPLTVTSAQKNPTAFYLCASIRLSGELFFGEGSRLTVL.

V usage is TRBV5-6 and J usage is TRBJ1-1; D is uncertain. V lost 1 base and J lost 4, with 17 bases in between. From germline, CDR1 is SGHDT and CDR2 YYEEEE. The CDR3 totals 16 residues. The CDR3 DNA reads TGTGCCAGCAGCTTGAGAGGGATCCTCAGCGGCACTGAAGCTTTCTTT. Its protein product is CASSLRGILSGTEAFF.

This chain uses TRBV11-2 with TRBJ2-7, with 13 bases identical to TRBD2. This CDR3 has 15 amino acids. V was pared by 6 bases and J by 3 bases, with 5 bases of the junction left unmatched. Germline-derived CDR1 and CDR2 are SGHAT and FQNNGV. This CDR3 reads CASSQWTSGGYEQYF. For the CDR3, the DNA is TGTGCCAGCAGTCAATGGACTAGCGGGGGCTACGAGCAGTACTTC.

The count of this clone is one. The chain combines TRBV7-3 with TRBJ2-1; 10 bases fit TRBD1. The V gene end was trimmed by 2 bases and the J gene end by 7 bases; junction bases not matched to a gene: 2. In germline, CDR1 is SGHTA, CDR2 FQGTGA. The CDR3 contains 14 residues. In DNA, the CDR3 is TGTGCCAGCAGCTTAGGGACAGGGGCGAATGAGCAGTTCTTC. It specifies CASSLGTGANEQFF. The full variable domain, its missing parts supplied by reference TRBV7-3 and TRBJ2-1, is GAGVSQTPSNKVTEKGKYVELRCDPISGHTALYWYRQSLGQGPEFLIYFQGTGAADDSGLPNDRFFAVRPEGSVSTLKIQRTERGDSAVYLCASSLGTGANEQFFGPGTRLTVL.

The chain has TRBV27 and TRBJ2-1; 9 bases line up with TRBD2. V dropped 6 bases and J dropped 7; count of bases not matched to a gene: 16. CDR3 length: 17 amino acids. From germline, CDR1 is MNHEY and CDR2 SMNVEV (reference sequence). CDR3 coding DNA: TGTGCCAGCAGGAAATATTCTCAGGGGCGGGAGGGGAATGAGCAGTTCTTC. Protein sequence: CASRKYSQGREGNEQFF.

This clone was counted once. V gene TRBV5-3 combines with J gene TRBJ2-7; D unresolved. TRBV5-3 is reported as an ORF; its role is uncertain. The CDR3 has 19 amino acids. Trimming pared 0 bases from V and 2 bases from J, leaving 24 bases between. The CDR3: CARSLVGMLDVSHTYEQYF. The CDR3, as DNA: TGTGCCAGAAGCTTGGTCGGTATGCTAGACGTGTCCCACACCTACGAGCAGTACTTC.

The chain employs TRBV7-6 and TRBJ2-5, with TRBD1 matching over 10 bases. V dropped 0 bases and J dropped 4; count of bases not matched to a gene: 2. The V gene's germline CDR1 is SGHVS and CDR2 FNYEAQ. The CDR3 totals 15 residues. DNA of the CDR3: TGTGCCAGCAGCTTAGCGTGGGACAGGGGAGAGACCCAGTACTTC. Translation: CASSLAWDRGETQYF.

The J gene is TRBJ1-1, the V gene TRBV11-2; D gene ambiguous. Per the germline V gene, CDR1 is SGHAT and CDR2 is FQNNGV. Trimming took 2 bases from V and 3 from J, leaving 10 bases between them. There are 14 residues in the CDR3. The CDR3 coding sequence is TGTGCCAGCAGCTTACCCGTTGATGACACTGAAGCTTTCTTT. It yields the protein CASSLPVDDTEAFF.

The chain couples TRBV11-2 to TRBJ2-5; TRBD2 agrees at 9 bases. Germline lookup yields CDR1 SGHAT and CDR2 FQNNGV. V shed 5 bases, J shed 7 bases, and the junction held 11 bases outside the gene matches. The CDR3 is 15 residues long. CDR3 coding DNA: TGTGCCAGCAGCATAAGACTAGCGGTACCCGGGACCCAGTACTTC. Translated, it gives CASSIRLAVPGTQYF.

The chain is built from TRBV2 and TRBJ1-5; D is uncertain. V was clipped by 2 bases and J by 4 bases, with 9 bases between them. Germline lookup yields CDR1 SNHLY and CDR2 FYNNEI. The CDR3 totals 14 residues. The CDR3 bases are TGTGCCAGCAGTGAAAATTTTGCGAATCAGCCCCAGCATTTT. It yields the protein CASSENFANQPQHF.

The V and J genes are TRBV14 and TRBJ2-2, with D unclear. This CDR3 spans 14 amino acids. Germline assignment: CDR1 SGHDN and CDR2 FVKESK. V gave up 2 bases and J gave up 2 bases, with 6 bases separating them. CDR3 sequence: CASSQWVNTGELFF. As DNA, the CDR3 is TGTGCCAGCAGCCAATGGGTAAACACCGGGGAGCTGTTTTTT.

V is TRBV28 and J is TRBJ1-1, with TRBD1 identical over 8 bases. CDR1 MDHEN and CDR2 SYDVKM come from the germline V gene. V was pared by 3 bases and J by 12 bases, with 6 bases of the junction left unmatched. CDR3 size: 12 residues. The CDR3 sequence is CASSLGDRLPFF. DNA for the CDR3: TGTGCCAGCAGTTTGGGGGACAGGCTACCTTTCTTT.

In its sample, this clone was seen once. The chain couples TRBV5-6 to TRBJ1-1; D not certain. The CDR3 loop spans 16 amino acids. V lost 3 bases to trimming and J lost 0 bases, with 15 bases between them. Germline V gene lookup returns CDR1 SGHDT and CDR2 YYEEEE. The CDR3 protein is CASSWRGMALNTEAFF. The CDR3 DNA follows: TGTGCCAGCAGCTGGCGCGGGATGGCCCTGAACACTGAAGCTTTCTTT. The full variable domain, in which reference TRBV5-6 and TRBJ1-1 provide the parts outside the CDR3, is DAGVTQSPTHLIKTRGQQVTLRCSPKSGHDTVSWYQQALGQGPQFIFQYYEEEERQRGNFPDRFSGHQFPNYSSELNVNALLLGDSALYLCASSWRGMALNTEAFFGQGTRLTVV.

This chain links TRBV4-3 with TRBJ2-7; TRBD1 is a possible D gene (6 bases). V gave up 0 bases and J gave up 13 bases, with 19 bases separating them. In germline, CDR1 is LGHNA, CDR2 YSLEER. The length of the CDR3 is 14 residues. CDR3 in DNA: TGCGCCAGCAGCCAAGATCGGAGGCTCAGGGGTGAATACTTC. It is translated as CASSQDRRLRGEYF.

J is TRBJ2-1 and V is TRBV4-3, with D perhaps TRBD2 (6 bases). Germline lookup yields CDR1 LGHNA and CDR2 YSLEER. This CDR3 region has 15 residues. Trimming stripped 1 base from V and 9 bases from J, with 16 bases between. The CDR3 nucleotides are TGCGCCAGCAGCCAAGTTGCGGAGGGCTACGGTGAGCAGTTCTTC. Translated, it gives CASSQVAEGYGEQFF.

This chain joins TRBV18 and TRBJ1-1; D is unclear. Germline CDR1 is KGHSH and CDR2 is LQKENI. V gave up 4 bases and J gave up 1 base, with 19 bases separating them. This CDR3 contains 17 residues. The CDR3 coding sequence is TGTGCCAGCTCACTATTTGATCTATCAGGAGGGAACACTGAAGCTTTCTTT. This gives the protein CASSLFDLSGGNTEAFF.

The chain combines TRBV18 with TRBJ1-3; no clear D gene. The CDR3 is 16 residues long. Trimming pared 1 base from V and 0 bases from J, leaving 10 bases between. The germline CDR1 and CDR2 sequences are KGHSH and LQKENI. The CDR3 DNA sequence: TGTGCCAGCTCACCACTGAACATGATCTCTGGAAACACCATATATTTT. Translation: CASSPLNMISGNTIYF.

This chain links TRBV4-1 with TRBJ2-5, with D possibly TRBD1 on 5 matching bases. The length of the CDR3 is 16 residues. Trimming removed 1 base at V and 1 base at J, with 13 bases between. The germline V gene has CDR1 MGHRA and CDR2 YSYEKL. The CDR3 nucleotides are TGCGCCAGCAGCCAAGGGGGTGGGGCAGCCCAAGAGACCCAGTACTTC. Its translation: CASSQGGGAAQETQYF.

This chain joins TRBV28 and TRBJ2-2; TRBD1 might be the D (6 bases). In germline, CDR1 is MDHEN, CDR2 SYDVKM. This CDR3 is built from 13 residues. Between the trimmed V and J ends, which lost 5 bases and 10 bases, there was a span of 14 bases. The CDR3 DNA reads TGTGCCAGCAGTGACAGGACCGCGCCGGAGCTGTTTTTT. This sequence encodes CASSDRTAPELFF.

The chain couples TRBV5-1 to TRBJ1-1; D possibly corresponds to TRBD1 (6 bases). The CDR3 extends over 14 amino acids. Between the trimmed V and J ends, which lost 2 bases and 4 bases, there was a span of 12 bases. In germline, CDR1 is SGHRS, CDR2 YFSETQ. CDR3 nucleotides: TGCGCCAGCAGCTTTGGGGGGCCGGGCACTGAAGCTTTCTTT. Amino acid sequence: CASSFGGPGTEAFF.

This clone was counted a few times. This rearrangement joins TRBV2 to TRBJ1-2; no clear D gene. CDR3 length: 10 amino acids. Germline V gives CDR1 SNHLY, CDR2 FYNNEI. Trimming took 6 bases from V and 6 from J, leaving 5 bases between them. In DNA, the CDR3 is TGTGCCAGCAGGAGGGATGGCTACACCTTC. Protein: CASRRDGYTF.

V and J are TRBV2 and TRBJ2-1; D is unresolved. Deletions cut 4 bases from V and 8 bases from J, with 6 bases between. Looked up from germline, CDR1 is SNHLY and CDR2 is FYNNEI. The CDR3 extends over 11 amino acids. CDR3 in amino acids: CASSVYDEQFF. The DNA of the CDR3 is TGTGCCAGCAGTGTTTACGATGAGCAGTTCTTC.

This clone was detected only once. V and J are TRBV5-6 and TRBJ1-1; 7 bases align to TRBD1. Germline lookup yields CDR1 SGHDT and CDR2 YYEEEE. The CDR3 runs to 14 residues. V was clipped by 4 bases and J by 3 bases; unmatched bases: 6. The chain's CDR3 is CASSLQGRDTEAFF. The CDR3 DNA reads as TGTGCCAGCAGCCTACAGGGGAGGGACACTGAAGCTTTCTTT.

This chain joins TRBV29-1 and TRBJ2-4, with D possibly being TRBD1 (6 bases). This CDR3 region has 11 residues. Per germline, CDR1 SQVTM and CDR2 ANQGSEA. Trimming took off 3 bases at V and 7 bases at J, with 7 bases between the two ends. This CDR3 reads CSVDQGNIQYF. CDR3 coding DNA: TGCAGCGTTGACCAGGGGAACATTCAGTACTTC. The complete variable domain, with remaining parts taken from reference TRBV29-1 and TRBJ2-4, reads SAVISQKPSRDICQRGTSLTIQCQVDSQVTMMFWYRQQPGQSLTLIATANQGSEATYESGFVIDKFPISRPNLTFSTLTVSNMSPEDSSIYLCSVDQGNIQYFGAGTRLSVL.

The chain joins TRBV6-6 to TRBJ2-1; TRBD2 might be the D (5 bases). V was clipped by 8 bases and J by 5 bases, with 13 bases between them. CDR3 length: 13 residues. In germline, CDR1 is MNHNY, CDR2 SVGAGI (reference sequence). Written as DNA, the CDR3 is TGTGCCAGCTCGGCCTTCGGGGACAATGAGCAGTTCTTC. Encoded protein: CASSAFGDNEQFF.